This T cell receptor (beta chain) is from a study of shared clonotypes between healthy human individuals. Findings of the study overall: Few donors limited the genetic and exposure-history diversity represented. Shared across four donors were around 5% of the naive CD4 clonotypes.

Terminally differentiated effector memory CD45RA+ cells were excluded from the naive CD8 cells, which were CD45RO-negative and positively selected for CCR7. Worth noting for this clone: The antigen is unknown.

CDR1 LNHNV and CDR2 YYDKDF come from the germline V gene (reference sequence). The CDR3 totals 12 residues. V was cut by 0 bases and J by 4 bases, with 3 bases left in between. The deep-level immunoSEQ assay was used. Sequencing used immunoSEQ multiplex PCR; TCRdb keeps in-frame clones, though not all of them. The sample includes millions of clones, about 95% seen only once; the top ten take around 1.1%. The sequencing sample was made of naive CD8+ T cells sorted from blood. The chain couples TRBV15 to TRBJ2-5; no clear D gene. The source is a man aged 18 to 30 in good health. The CDR3 protein is CATSRDTETQYF. CDR3 sequence (DNA): TGTGCCACCAGCAGAGATACAGAGACCCAGTACTTC.